The 18 T cell receptor beta chains below all came from one sample that was sequenced in a study of early T cells in non-severe SARS-CoV-2 infection. Via MiXCR, TCRdb re-called the 5' RACE reads, giving one row per CDR3 protein. The table includes approximately 47,000 distinct CDR3 sequences, around 9.6% detected once. Sequenced material: whole blood, taken at baseline. Source of these receptors: an adult who was a healthcare worker with PCR-confirmed SARS-CoV-2 infection or an uninfected control (not recorded which).

This clonotype was observed a handful of times. V gene TRBV11-2 combines with J gene TRBJ1-1; D is undetermined. Germline values: CDR1 SGHAT, CDR2 FQNNGV. Trimming took off 0 bases at V and 6 bases at J, with 11 bases between the two ends. CDR3 length equals 14 residues. CDR3 loop: CASSLEFSRAEAFF. The CDR3 nucleotides read TGTGCCAGCAGCTTAGAGTTCTCACGGGCTGAAGCTTTCTTT.

This clonotype was detected ten times or more. This chain connects TRBV7-9 to TRBJ2-2; 9 bases are a match to TRBD2. V dropped 3 bases and J dropped 7; count of bases not matched to a gene: 6. The CDR3 runs 15 residues. Looked up from germline, CDR1 is SEHNR and CDR2 is FQNEAQ (reference sequence). CDR3 amino acids: CASSLGLADHGELFF. The CDR3 DNA sequence: TGTGCCAGCAGCTTGGGACTAGCCGATCACGGGGAGCTGTTTTTT.

This chain links TRBV28 with TRBJ2-7, with D possibly TRBD1 on 6 matching bases. Deletions cut 7 bases from V and 6 bases from J, with 10 bases between. Germline V gene lookup returns CDR1 MDHEN and CDR2 SYDVKM. The CDR3 length is 11 residues. CDR3 in amino acids: CASNSGAEQYF. The CDR3 DNA sequence: TGTGCCAGCAACTCAGGGGCCGAGCAGTACTTC.

This clonotype was seen ten or more times. This chain joins TRBV7-2 and TRBJ1-1; D is possibly TRBD1 (6 bases). The germline CDR1 and CDR2 sequences are SGHTA and FQGNSA. CDR3 length: 14 residues. Trimming removed 5 bases from V and 4 bases from J, with 14 bases in between. CDR3 bases: TGTGCCAGCAGCCCCGGGGGCTCGGCCACTGAAGCTTTCTTT. This sequence encodes CASSPGGSATEAFF.

This clonotype came up many times. CDR3 residues: CASSSEGTYEQYF. CDR3 DNA sequence: TGTGCCAGCAGTTCCGAGGGTACCTACGAGCAGTACTTC. The chain links TRBV3-1 to TRBJ2-7; tentative D call: TRBD2 (5 bases). With 6 bases removed from V and 2 bases from J, the gap between germline ends came to 11 bases. Germline V gives CDR1 LGHDT, CDR2 YNNKEL (reference sequence). The CDR3 totals 13 residues.

The chain combines TRBV20-1 with TRBJ2-7; TRBD2 is a possible D gene (5 bases). This CDR3 has 12 amino acids. Germline V CDR1 and CDR2: DFQATT, SNEGSKA (reference sequence). Deletions cut 7 bases from V and 5 bases from J, with 15 bases between. The CDR3 bases are TGCAGTGTCAGCCAGAGGGTGGACGAGCAGTACTTC. It specifies CSVSQRVDEQYF.

This clonotype was picked up many times. The chain is built from TRBV6-6 and TRBJ2-7; D possibly corresponds to TRBD1 (6 bases). V lost 4 bases to trimming and J lost 3 bases, with 10 bases between them. CDR1 is MNHNY and CDR2 is SVGAGI in the germline V gene (reference sequence). This CDR3 spans 13 amino acids. CDR3 nucleotides: TGTGCCAGCAGTTCTCAGGGGTACTACGAGCAGTACTTC. Its translation: CASSSQGYYEQYF.

The chain has TRBV14 and TRBJ1-1; D unresolved. There are 13 residues in the CDR3. From germline, CDR1 is SGHDN and CDR2 FVKESK. Trimming cost V 3 bases and J 8 bases, with 13 bases left between them. The DNA of the CDR3 is TGTGCCAGCAGCCATGGTTTTGATACGGAAGCTTTCTTT. Encoded protein: CASSHGFDTEAFF.

This clonotype has more than one count but fewer than ten. The chain combines TRBV7-2 with TRBJ1-1, with no clear D. Germline assignment: CDR1 SGHTA and CDR2 FQGNSA. The V end lost 6 bases, the J end lost 1 base, and 9 bases lay between the germline ends. There are 13 residues in the CDR3. CDR3 residues: CASRATGNTEAFF. Written as DNA, the CDR3 is TGTGCCAGCAGGGCGACTGGGAACACTGAAGCTTTCTTT.

The CDR3 nucleotides read TGTGCCAGCAGCCCCGGGGAGCGGGGGGGCAGAAATGAGCAGTTCTTC. The encoded protein is CASSPGERGGRNEQFF. The V and J genes are TRBV12-3 or TRBV12-4 and TRBJ2-1; 10 bases align to TRBD2. The CDR3 contains 16 residues. J lost 7 bases, V lost 6 bases, and 12 bases had no gene match.

The genes are TRBV7-9 and TRBJ1-4; no clear D. Germline V gene lookup returns CDR1 SEHNR and CDR2 FQNEAQ (reference sequence). V gave up 3 bases and J gave up 5 bases, with 7 bases separating them. The CDR3 length is 13 residues. The CDR3 DNA reads TGTGCCAGCAGCTTTGGACCGAATGAAAAACTGTTTTTT. Its translation is CASSFGPNEKLFF.

This chain connects TRBV11-2 to TRBJ2-1; 8 bases align to TRBD2. Unmatched junction bases numbered 12, after V lost 5 bases and J lost 9 bases. The CDR3 is made up of 15 amino acids. The V gene's germline CDR1 is SGHAT and CDR2 FQNNGV. The CDR3 region has the DNA TGTGCCAGCAGCCCGAAACTAGCGGCGCTTGGTGAGCAGTTCTTC. Translating gives CASSPKLAALGEQFF.

There are many counts of this clonotype. The genes are TRBV7-6 and TRBJ2-1, with D possibly being TRBD2 (6 bases). The CDR3 runs 12 residues. Trimming took off 6 bases at V and 5 bases at J, with 8 bases between the two ends. The germline gives CDR1 SGHVS, CDR2 FNYEAQ. CDR3 DNA sequence: TGTGCCAGCAGTTGGGAGGACAATGAGCAGTTCTTC. Translating gives CASSWEDNEQFF.

This clonotype was recorded a few times. The chain is built from TRBV29-1 and TRBJ1-3; D gene uncertain. This CDR3 region has 13 residues. From germline, CDR1 is SQVTM and CDR2 ANQGSEA. V lost 4 bases to trimming and J lost 4 bases, with 11 bases between them. The CDR3 here is CSVAGLGGNTIYF. The CDR3 region has the DNA TGCAGCGTTGCCGGATTGGGAGGAAACACCATATATTTT.

V and J are TRBV3-1 and TRBJ2-3; a weak D match, TRBD1 (7 bases). This CDR3 comprises 14 residues. Between the trimmed V and J ends, which lost 4 bases and 4 bases, there was a span of 12 bases. Germline lookup yields CDR1 LGHDT and CDR2 YNNKEL (reference sequence). CDR3 protein: CASSPQGGPDTQYF. As DNA, the CDR3 is TGTGCCAGCAGCCCCCAGGGGGGCCCAGATACGCAGTATTTT.

This clonotype showed up just a few times. J is TRBJ2-3 and V is TRBV28; 8 nucleotides match TRBD1. V trimming: 5 bases; J trimming: 6 bases; junction bases outside the gene matches: 7. CDR3 size: 14 residues. Germline loops: CDR1 MDHEN, CDR2 SYDVKM. In DNA form, the CDR3 reads TGTGCCAGCAGTCCTAACAGGGGGAGGGATACGCAGTATTTT. It specifies CASSPNRGRDTQYF.

The genes are TRBV7-2 and TRBJ1-2, with a weak D call TRBD1 (5 bases). Germline CDR1 reads SGHTA; CDR2 reads FQGNSA. With 2 bases removed from V and 9 bases from J, the gap between germline ends came to 7 bases. The length of the CDR3 is 11 residues. The DNA of the CDR3 is TGTGCCAGCAGCTTAAGGGGAAGCTACACCTTC. It translates to CASSLRGSYTF.

V is TRBV3-1 and J is TRBJ2-3; no reliable D call. V gave up 6 bases and J gave up 5 bases, with 9 bases separating them. Looked up from germline, CDR1 is LGHDT and CDR2 is YNNKEL (reference sequence). The CDR3 contains 12 residues. CDR3 amino acids: CASRSSGDTQYF. DNA for the CDR3: TGTGCCAGCAGGTCCTCCGGAGATACGCAGTATTTT.